The present T cell receptor beta chain was sequenced within a study of chronic HIV infection and antiretroviral therapy. This clonotype has only a few counts. From the 5' RACE reads, TCRdb called clonotypes with MiXCR, one entry per CDR3 protein. The data contain fewer than 40,000 distinct CDR3 sequences, 7% to 10% of them singletons. The CDR3 consists of 14 residues. V dropped 6 bases and J dropped 3 bases, with 15 bases sitting between them. The sequenced material came from peripheral blood. The receptor was isolated from an adult who had HIV and had not received antiretroviral therapy, or was an uninfected healthy control (not recorded which). The V gene is TRBV12-3 or TRBV12-4, the J gene TRBJ2-7, with D possibly called TRBD1 or TRBD2 (5 bases each). CDR3 DNA: TGTGCCAGCAGCCTCTCGGGGCGTCACTACGAGCAGTACTTC. Translating it yields CASSLSGRHYEQYF.